These 9 T cell receptor beta chains were sequenced from one sample in a study of blood T cell repertoires in COVID-19. The data were produced by immunoSEQ multiplex PCR, yet TCRdb's version contains in-frame clones alone and is incomplete. The table has about 270,000 clones, about 90% seen once; the top ten hold 1.9%. Sequences were obtained from PBMCs or T cells enriched from blood (not recorded which). Every receptor here comes from an older woman who had recovered from COVID-19.

V is TRBV2 and J is TRBJ1-1; TRBD1 matches at 10 bases. Trimming at V came to 6 bases and at J to 3 bases, leaving 7 bases not matched to a gene. The germline V gene encodes CDR1 SNHLY and CDR2 FYNNEI. This CDR3 region has 15 residues. The CDR3 is CASSPRQGAYTEAFF. CDR3 coding DNA: TGTGCCAGCAGCCCCAGACAGGGGGCATACACTGAAGCTTTCTTT.

This rearrangement joins TRBV19 to TRBJ1-5, with D perhaps TRBD1 (6 bases). Germline loops: CDR1 LNHDA, CDR2 SQIVND (reference sequence). V lost 3 bases, J lost 5 bases, and 14 bases lay in between. This CDR3 has 15 amino acids. This CDR3 reads CASSIFGQLHQPQHF. In DNA, the CDR3 is TGTGCCAGTAGTATTTTCGGACAGCTACATCAGCCCCAGCATTTT.

The rearrangement uses TRBV7-9 and TRBJ2-5; 9 bases match TRBD2. V dropped 9 bases and J dropped 2; count of bases not matched to a gene: 13. CDR1 is SEHNR, CDR2 FQNEAQ, per germline (reference sequence). CDR3 length: 16 amino acids. CDR3 in amino acids: CASTPWLAGRQETQYF. CDR3 nucleotide sequence: TGTGCCAGTACCCCCTGGCTAGCGGGAAGACAAGAGACCCAGTACTTC.

The chain links TRBV4-1 to TRBJ2-5, with a tentative D call TRBD2 (6 bases). The CDR3 is made up of 15 amino acids. Germline V gene lookup returns CDR1 MGHRA and CDR2 YSYEKL. Trimming removed 0 bases from V and 5 bases from J, with 13 bases in between. The CDR3 here is CASSQDDSRGETQYF. In nucleotides, the CDR3 is TGCGCCAGCAGCCAAGACGACTCTCGGGGGGAGACCCAGTACTTC.

The chain is built from TRBV15 and TRBJ1-1; D might be TRBD1 (6 bases). CDR1 is LNHNV, CDR2 YYDKDF, per germline (reference sequence). V was pared by 1 base and J by 1 base, with 7 bases between. The CDR3 totals 14 residues. The CDR3 spells CATSRAGQNTEAFF. The CDR3 region has the DNA TGTGCCACCAGCAGAGCGGGACAGAACACTGAAGCTTTCTTT. Using reference TRBV15 and TRBJ1-1 for the parts outside the CDR3, the full variable domain is DAMVIQNPRYQVTQFGKPVTLSCSQTLNHNVMYWYQQKSSQAPKLLFHYYDKDFNNEADTPDNFQSRRPNTSFCFLDIRSPGLGDTAMYLCATSRAGQNTEAFFGQGTRLTVV.

In nucleotides, the CDR3 is TGTGCCAGCAGCTTGGGCAGGTATAATCAGCCCCAGCATTTT. Translated: CASSLGRYNQPQHF. The chain couples TRBV5-6 to TRBJ1-5; D remains ambiguous. Trimming stripped 0 bases from V and 4 bases from J, with 8 bases between. Germline CDR1 reads SGHDT; CDR2 reads YYEEEE. There are 14 residues in the CDR3.

This chain joins TRBV3-1 (or the pseudogene TRBV3-2) and TRBJ2-2; 12 bases are a match to TRBD2. V lost 3 bases, J lost 0 bases, and 5 bases stayed unmatched. The length of the CDR3 is 18 residues. Germline V gene data show CDR1 as LGHDT and CDR2 as YNNKEL (reference sequence). The CDR3 loop reads CASSHRLAGEANTGELFF. DNA for the CDR3: TGTGCCAGCAGCCACCGACTAGCGGGAGAGGCGAACACCGGGGAGCTGTTTTTT.

The chain couples TRBV19 to TRBJ1-5, with D maybe TRBD1 (6 bases). Germline V gene data show CDR1 as LNHDA and CDR2 as SQIVND (reference sequence). The CDR3 consists of 16 residues. V lost 3 bases and J 4 bases, leaving 16 bases between the germline ends. The CDR3 DNA follows: TGTGCCAGTAGTATGGGGGCACCGGGGGGTAATCAGCCCCAGCATTTT. Its translation is CASSMGAPGGNQPQHF.

This chain connects TRBV5-1 to TRBJ1-2; 7 bases agree with TRBD1. The V and J ends lost 0 bases and 12 bases, in that order; junction bases with no gene match: 8. From germline, CDR1 is SGHRS and CDR2 YFSETQ. This CDR3 is built from 13 residues. CDR3 in DNA: TGCGCCAGCAGCTTGGCTCTGGACAGGCCTCACACCTTC. Translation: CASSLALDRPHTF.